Listed here are 10 T cell receptor beta chains from one sample, sequenced in a study of identical twins. TCRdb reprocessed the 5' RACE reads via MiXCR and lists one record per CDR3 protein. The sample records some 300,000 distinct CDR3 sequences, 12% being singletons. These data were also reused for a study on yellow fever vaccine responses in identical twins.

Source material: CD8+ T cells sorted from blood. The receptor set was obtained from a woman aged 18-29 years in good health.

In its sample, this clonotype was seen many times. This chain uses TRBV4-1 with TRBJ2-7; TRBD2 might be the D (5 bases). The V and J ends lost 6 bases and 0 bases respectively, with 9 bases between them. There are 13 residues in the CDR3. Germline CDR1 and CDR2: MGHRA and YSYEKL. CDR3 nucleotides: TGCGCCAGCAGTCGGGGTAGCTCCTACGAGCAGTACTTC. Its protein is CASSRGSSYEQYF.

This clonotype has a handful of counts. V usage is TRBV12-3 or TRBV12-4 and J usage is TRBJ1-2; D not resolved. The germline V and J ends were trimmed by 1 base and 5 bases, with 11 bases remaining between them. The CDR3 is 14 amino acids. CDR3 in amino acids: CASSLGGVGYGYTF. The CDR3 nucleotides are TGTGCCAGCAGTTTAGGGGGAGTTGGATATGGCTACACCTTC.

V and J are TRBV6-4 and TRBJ2-3; D remains ambiguous. This CDR3 has 15 amino acids. Trimming pared 6 bases from V and 1 base from J, leaving 14 bases between. Germline V CDR1 and CDR2: MRHNA, SNTAGT. Here the CDR3 DNA reads TGTGCCAGCAGCCCTAGTATCACGGGCACAGATACGCAGTATTTT. Its protein product is CASSPSITGTDTQYF.

This clonotype was recorded a few times. This chain connects TRBV6-1 to TRBJ2-7; D is uncertain. Looked up from germline, CDR1 is MNHNS and CDR2 is SASEGT. The CDR3 has 12 amino acids. Trimming removed 3 bases from V and 3 bases from J, with 6 bases in between. CDR3 in amino acids: CASSDMNYEQYV. For the CDR3, the DNA is TGTGCCAGCAGTGATATGAACTACGAGCAGTACGTC.

As regards this clonotype: An end of the junction does not agree with germline; a read error may underlie this. The chain has TRBV4-2 and TRBJ1-1; D remains ambiguous. Germline assignment: CDR1 LGHNA and CDR2 YNFKEQ. This CDR3 comprises 14 residues. DNA of the CDR3: TGTGCCATCAGCCCCGGGATCAAGAACACTGAAGCTTTCTTT. Translation gives CAISPGIKNTEAFF.

The rearrangement uses TRBV12-3 or TRBV12-4 and TRBJ2-5; D is possibly TRBD1 or TRBD2 (5 bases each). The length of the CDR3 is 15 residues. Trimming removed 5 bases at V and 5 bases at J, with 18 bases between. CDR3 amino acids: CASSGNTRGIETQYF. For the CDR3, the DNA is TGTGCCAGCAGTGGAAATACGAGGGGAATCGAGACCCAGTACTTC.

The gene calls are TRBV5-5 and TRBJ2-7; 8 bases agree with TRBD2. CDR1 is SGHKS, CDR2 YYEKEE, per germline (reference sequence). The V and J ends lost 2 bases and 2 bases, in that order; junction bases with no gene match: 12. This CDR3 has 17 residues. CDR3: CASSFSVLAGGAYEQYV. The CDR3 coding sequence is TGTGCCAGCAGCTTTTCGGTCCTGGCGGGGGGCGCCTACGAGCAGTACGTC.

The CDR3 sequence: CASRGALEGNEQFF. CDR3 coding DNA: TGTGCCAGCAGGGGGGCCTTGGAGGGCAATGAGCAGTTCTTC. V is TRBV5-4 and J is TRBJ2-1; D may match TRBD1 or TRBD2 (6 bases each). Germline V lookup: CDR1 SGHNT, CDR2 YYREEE (reference sequence). The ends were cut back, 5 bases at V and 6 bases at J, with 15 bases in the middle. The CDR3 has 14 amino acids.

This sequence joins TRBV5-4 and TRBJ2-6; 9 bases map to TRBD1. The CDR3 is 20 amino acids. Per the germline V gene, CDR1 is SGHNT and CDR2 is YYREEE (reference sequence). V gave up 2 bases and J gave up 1 base; unmatched junction bases: 13. Here the CDR3 reads CASSFLTGTGSFSGANVLTF. The CDR3 DNA follows: TGTGCCAGCAGCTTTTTAACCGGGACAGGGAGTTTTTCTGGGGCCAACGTCCTGACTTTC.

The V gene is TRBV4-1, the J gene TRBJ1-2; D is uncertain. CDR1 and CDR2 (germline): MGHRA, YSYEKL. The V gene lost 3 bases and the J gene lost 3 bases, with 14 bases spanning the gap. The CDR3 length is 15 residues. Here the CDR3 DNA reads TGCGCCAGCAGCCAGCTCCCGACACTCGACTATGGCTACACCTTC. Translated: CASSQLPTLDYGYTF.